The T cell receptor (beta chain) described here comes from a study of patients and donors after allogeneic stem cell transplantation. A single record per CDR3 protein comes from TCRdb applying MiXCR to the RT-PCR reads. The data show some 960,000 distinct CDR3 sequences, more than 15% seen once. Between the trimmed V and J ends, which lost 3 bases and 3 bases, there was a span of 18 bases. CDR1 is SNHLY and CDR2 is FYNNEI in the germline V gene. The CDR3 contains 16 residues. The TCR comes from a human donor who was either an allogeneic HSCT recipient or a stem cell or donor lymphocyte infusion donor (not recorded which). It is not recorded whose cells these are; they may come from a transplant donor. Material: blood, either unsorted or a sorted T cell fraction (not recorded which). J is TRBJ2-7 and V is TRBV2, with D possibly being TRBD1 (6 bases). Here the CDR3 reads CASSESLPQGFYEQYF. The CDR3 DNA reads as TGTGCCAGCAGTGAGTCCCTCCCCCAGGGGTTCTACGAGCAGTACTTC.